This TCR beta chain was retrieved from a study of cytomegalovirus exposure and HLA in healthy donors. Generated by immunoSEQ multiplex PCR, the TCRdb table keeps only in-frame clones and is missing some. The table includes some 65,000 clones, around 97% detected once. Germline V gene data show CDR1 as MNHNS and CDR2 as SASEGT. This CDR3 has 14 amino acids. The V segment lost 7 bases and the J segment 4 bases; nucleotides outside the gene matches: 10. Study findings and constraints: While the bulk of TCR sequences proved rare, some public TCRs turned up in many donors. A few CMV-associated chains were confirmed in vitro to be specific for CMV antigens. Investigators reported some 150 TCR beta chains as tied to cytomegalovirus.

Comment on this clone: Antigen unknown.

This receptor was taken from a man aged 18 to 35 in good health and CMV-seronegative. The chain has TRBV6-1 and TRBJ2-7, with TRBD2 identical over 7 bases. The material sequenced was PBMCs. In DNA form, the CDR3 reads TGTGCCAGCACCCGGGACGGGAGGAATTACGAGCAGTACTTC. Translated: CASTRDGRNYEQYF.